One sample yielded the 19 T cell receptor beta chains listed below, sequenced in a study of technical replicates of blood from a few donors (dated by TCRdb to 2015 to 2018). The protocol used for the library was the immunoSEQ multiplex PCR assay. TCRdb took over this immuneACCESS table, retaining in-frame rearrangements with V and J assigned. Such tables are incomplete; in checked studies, under half of the missing clones stem from an unresolved V gene, and the remainder is unexplained. The sample table records 60,000 to 85,000 clones; around 97% of these occur just once. Of the sample, roughly 0.21% falls within the top ten clones. Sequencing was performed on T cells isolated from PBMCs. The receptor source for this set is a human donor in good health.

CDR3 in amino acids: CASSYSEGRGYGYTF. CDR3 DNA sequence: TGTGCCAGCAGTTATAGCGAGGGCAGGGGCTATGGCTACACCTTC. The chain carries TRBV11-2 and TRBJ1-2; weak D call: TRBD1 (6 bases). The germline CDR1 and CDR2 sequences are SGHAT and FQNNGV. This CDR3 is 15 amino acids long. The V and J ends lost 6 bases and 4 bases respectively, with 18 bases between them.

The genes are TRBV5-1 and TRBJ2-5, with D perhaps TRBD2 (7 bases). Germline CDR1 is SGHRS and CDR2 is YFSETQ. This CDR3 is built from 14 residues. V was trimmed by 4 bases and J by 1 base, leaving 11 bases between them. The CDR3 spells CASSRGAIQETQYF. CDR3 DNA: TGCGCCAGCAGCCGGGGGGCCATCCAAGAGACCCAGTACTTC. The full variable domain, with the rest looked up from reference TRBV5-1 and TRBJ2-5, is KAGVTQTPRYLIKTRGQQVTLSCSPISGHRSVSWYQQTPGQGLQFLFEYFSETQRNKGNFPGRFSGRQFSNSRSEMNVSTLELGDSALYLCASSRGAIQETQYFGPGTRLLVL.

This chain joins TRBV19 and TRBJ1-1; 9 bases are shared with TRBD1. The CDR3 spans 16 residues. The V and J ends lost 5 bases and 1 base, in that order; junction bases with no gene match: 8. The germline gives CDR1 LNHDA, CDR2 SQIVND (reference sequence). The CDR3 sequence: CASSVIVQGANTEAFF. Here the CDR3 DNA reads TGTGCCAGTAGTGTGATCGTACAGGGGGCGAACACTGAAGCTTTCTTT.

This chain uses TRBV7-9 with TRBJ1-5; possible D gene TRBD1, 6 bases. This CDR3 spans 18 amino acids. The V gene's germline CDR1 is SEHNR and CDR2 FQNEAQ (reference sequence). V dropped 1 base and J dropped 1 base, with 17 bases sitting between them. CDR3 amino acids: CASSLGARGTASNQPQHF. DNA for the CDR3: TGTGCCAGCAGCTTAGGGGCTAGGGGGACCGCCAGCAATCAGCCCCAGCATTTT.

V gene TRBV5-1 combines with J gene TRBJ1-1, with TRBD1 matching 7 bases. The junction had 7 bases not matched to a gene; V was cut back by 7 bases and J by 1 base. In germline, CDR1 is SGHRS, CDR2 YFSETQ. This CDR3 is built from 14 residues. The CDR3: CASCGGGGNTEAFF. CDR3 nucleotides: TGCGCCAGCTGTGGAGGGGGCGGGAACACTGAAGCTTTCTTT.

This chain connects TRBV4-1 to TRBJ2-1, with 9 bases identical to TRBD1. Unmatched junction bases numbered 12, after V lost 2 bases and J lost 4 bases. This CDR3 spans 18 amino acids. Germline V gives CDR1 MGHRA, CDR2 YSYEKL. CDR3 residues: CASSQPMGRQGGYNEQFF. The CDR3 coding sequence is TGCGCCAGCAGCCAACCAATGGGGAGACAGGGGGGGTACAATGAGCAGTTCTTC.

In DNA form, the CDR3 reads TGTGCCAGCAGTTTCCCCACGCGGAGGGGCTGGGGGCAGCCCCAGCATTTT. This codes for CASSFPTRRGWGQPQHF. The chain employs TRBV28 and TRBJ1-5; TRBD1 might be the D (5 bases). From germline, CDR1 is MDHEN and CDR2 SYDVKM. V was trimmed by 3 bases and J by 7 bases, leaving 22 bases between them. This CDR3 region has 17 residues.

V and J are TRBV27 and TRBJ1-5; D gene uncertain. V was trimmed by 4 bases and J by 4 bases, leaving 14 bases between them. Germline CDR1 is MNHEY and CDR2 is SMNVEV (reference sequence). The CDR3 has 15 amino acids. The CDR3 spells CASSWSTPTNQPQHF. The CDR3 DNA follows: TGTGCCAGCAGTTGGAGTACTCCTACTAATCAGCCCCAGCATTTT.

This chain joins TRBV28 and TRBJ1-5, with D unresolved. CDR1 is MDHEN and CDR2 is SYDVKM in the germline V gene. This CDR3 is 10 amino acids long. Trimming shortened V by 5 bases and J by 11 bases, and 7 bases separated the two germline ends. The CDR3 DNA sequence: TGTGCCAGCAGTCAGTCCTCCCAGCATTTT. Amino acids: CASSQSSQHF.

This chain uses TRBV5-1 with TRBJ2-7; 7 nucleotides match TRBD2. Germline V gives CDR1 SGHRS, CDR2 YFSETQ. CDR3 length: 13 amino acids. Trimming took 6 bases from V and 4 from J; bases not matched to a gene: 7. The CDR3 sequence: CASTEGAGYEQYF. CDR3 DNA: TGCGCCAGCACGGAGGGAGCGGGGTACGAGCAGTACTTC.

The gene calls are TRBV28 and TRBJ1-2; no clear D gene. The germline V gene encodes CDR1 MDHEN and CDR2 SYDVKM. Trimming took off 3 bases at V and 5 bases at J, with 28 bases between the two ends. The CDR3 is 19 amino acids. In DNA, the CDR3 is TGTGCCAGCAGTTTTGATTTAGGTAAAAAAGCCTCAGGAACGTATGGCTACACCTTC. Protein sequence: CASSFDLGKKASGTYGYTF.

This sequence joins TRBV7-8 and TRBJ2-3; weak D call: TRBD2 (5 bases). Per the germline V gene, CDR1 is SGHVS and CDR2 is FQNEAQ. V lost 2 bases to trimming and J lost 3 bases, with 18 bases between them. The CDR3 contains 17 residues. The CDR3, as DNA: TGTGCCAGCAGCTTACCGGTACTAGGGTCTGGAACAGATACGCAGTATTTT. Translating gives CASSLPVLGSGTDTQYF.

V is TRBV7-9 and J is TRBJ2-3; D possibly corresponds to TRBD2 (6 bases). Per germline, CDR1 SEHNR and CDR2 FQNEAQ (reference sequence). V dropped 2 bases and J dropped 2 bases, with 11 bases sitting between them. The CDR3 is 15 residues long. This CDR3 is CASSLWGDSTDTQYF. CDR3 coding DNA: TGTGCCAGCAGCTTATGGGGGGATTCCACAGATACGCAGTATTTT.

The rearrangement links TRBV5-1 to TRBJ1-4, with TRBD1 matching 7 bases. Germline V gene lookup returns CDR1 SGHRS and CDR2 YFSETQ. J was trimmed by 10 bases and V by 3 bases; bases with no gene match: 6. The CDR3 is 13 residues long. The CDR3 nucleotides read TGCGCCAGCAGCTCAGGGGGTGGCGGAAAACTGTTTTTT. It specifies CASSSGGGGKLFF. Based on the CDR3 plus reference TRBV5-1 and TRBJ1-4, the full variable domain is KAGVTQTPRYLIKTRGQQVTLSCSPISGHRSVSWYQQTPGQGLQFLFEYFSETQRNKGNFPGRFSGRQFSNSRSEMNVSTLELGDSALYLCASSSGGGGKLFFGSGTQLSVL.

This clone was detected once. The chain couples TRBV6-5 to TRBJ2-7; a weak D match, TRBD1 (6 bases). Looked up from germline, CDR1 is MNHEY and CDR2 is SVGAGI. The CDR3 length is 14 residues. With 6 bases removed from V and 7 bases from J, the gap between germline ends came to 19 bases. The CDR3 sequence is CASRRDQGTSEQYF. CDR3 DNA: TGTGCCAGCAGACGAGACCAGGGGACATCTGAGCAGTACTTC.

The chain couples TRBV11-2 to TRBJ2-7; possible D gene TRBD1, 5 bases. The CDR3 runs to 15 residues. Germline CDR1 is SGHAT and CDR2 is FQNNGV. Trimming took off 0 bases at V and 7 bases at J, with 16 bases between the two ends. The CDR3 DNA sequence: TGTGCCAGCAGCTTAGACCCCGGACAAGGCTGGGAGCAGTACTTC. It is translated as CASSLDPGQGWEQYF.

J is TRBJ2-5 and V is TRBV5-1, with a weak D call TRBD1 (6 bases). V was shortened by 5 bases and J by 1 base, with 15 bases between the two germline ends. The CDR3 loop spans 15 amino acids. Per germline, CDR1 SGHRS and CDR2 YFSETQ. This CDR3 reads CASRRDIGLQETQYF. The CDR3 DNA sequence: TGCGCCAGCAGGAGGGACATCGGCCTCCAAGAGACCCAGTACTTC.

This chain joins TRBV6-1 and TRBJ1-2; maybe TRBD1 (6 bases). CDR3 size: 13 residues. Trimming cost V 6 bases and J 3 bases, with 11 bases left between them. Germline V lookup: CDR1 MNHNS, CDR2 SASEGT. The CDR3 sequence: CASRTQGYYGYTF. In DNA form, the CDR3 reads TGTGCCAGCAGGACACAGGGTTACTATGGCTACACCTTC.

The chain employs TRBV5-8 and TRBJ1-5; D not resolved. The CDR3 is 15 residues long. The V gene lost 0 bases and the J gene lost 6 bases, with 13 bases spanning the gap. The germline V gene encodes CDR1 SGHTS and CDR2 YDEGEE. CDR3 nucleotide sequence: TGTGCCAGCAGCTTGGCCTGGGGAGGCGGTCAGCCCCAGCATTTT. Translation gives CASSLAWGGGQPQHF. Together with reference TRBV5-8 and TRBJ1-5, the CDR3 gives the full variable domain: EAGVTQSPTHLIKTRGQQATLRCSPISGHTSVYWYQQALGLGLQFLLWYDEGEERNRGNFPPRFSGRQFPNYSSELNVNALELEDSALYLCASSLAWGGGQPQHFGDGTRLSIL.